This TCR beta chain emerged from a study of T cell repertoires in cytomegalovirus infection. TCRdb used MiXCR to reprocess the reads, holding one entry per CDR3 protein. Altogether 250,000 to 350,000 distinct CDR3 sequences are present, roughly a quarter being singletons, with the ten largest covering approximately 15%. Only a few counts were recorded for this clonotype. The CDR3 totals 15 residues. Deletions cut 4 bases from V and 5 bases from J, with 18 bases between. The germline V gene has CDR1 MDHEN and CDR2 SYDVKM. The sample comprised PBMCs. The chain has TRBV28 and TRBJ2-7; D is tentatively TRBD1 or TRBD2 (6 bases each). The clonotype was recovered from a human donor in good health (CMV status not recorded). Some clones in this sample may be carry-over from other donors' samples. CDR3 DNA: TGTGCCAGCAGTTCCTATGGGGGGCTCGGCAACGAGCAGTACTTC. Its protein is CASSSYGGLGNEQYF.